One sample yielded the 21 T cell receptor beta chains listed below, sequenced in a study of glioma-infiltrating T cells. Amplification of TCR alpha and beta CDR3 regions from RNA used iRepertoire nested multiplex PCR. TCRdb recomputed calls from the multiplex PCR reads with MiXCR, one row per CDR3 protein. The sample consists of fewer than 250,000 distinct CDR3 sequences, 32% of them appearing once. Sequencing was carried out using glioma tissue, nonneoplastic brain tissue, or PBMCs (not recorded which). These receptors were taken from a human donor with low-grade glioma or glioblastoma, undergoing nonglioma brain surgery, or in good health (not recorded which).

This clonotype was seen at least ten times. V is TRBV7-9 and J is TRBJ1-3; D unclear. This CDR3 has 13 amino acids. Per the germline V gene, CDR1 is SEHNR and CDR2 is FQNEAQ (reference sequence). V was shortened by 6 bases and J by 1 base, with 7 bases between the two germline ends. CDR3 in amino acids: CASRVWSGNTIYF. DNA for the CDR3: TGTGCCAGCAGAGTGTGGTCTGGAAACACCATATATTTT.

Regarding this clonotype: Its ends do not fully match the called genes, so a read error is possible. The chain employs TRBV24-1 and TRBJ2-5; no definite D call. The CDR3 sequence is 12 residues long. From germline, CDR1 is KGHDR and CDR2 SFDVKD. CDR3 DNA: TGTGCCACCTGTGATTTGCTTGAGACCCAGTACTTC. Its translation is CATCDLLETQYF.

This clonotype was recorded at least ten times. The rearrangement uses TRBV5-4 and TRBJ2-5, with D hard to call. The CDR3 totals 15 residues. Germline V CDR1 and CDR2: SGHNT, YYREEE (reference sequence). V was trimmed by 0 bases and J by 1 base, leaving 10 bases between them. In DNA, the CDR3 is TGTGCCAGCAGCTTGGTGGGGTTTACCCAAGAGACCCAGTACTTC. Its translation is CASSLVGFTQETQYF.

As for this clonotype: The junction departs from the called germline gene at one end, perhaps through a read error. V gene TRBV11-1 combines with J gene TRBJ2-3, with TRBD2 matching 16 bases. CDR1 and CDR2 from the germline V gene are SGHAT and FQDESV (reference sequence). CDR3 length: 21 residues. Written as DNA, the CDR3 is TGTGCCAGCAGCTCGAGGCCGAATCCGGGACTAGCGGGAGGGACCACACATACGCAGTATTTT. Protein: CASSSRPNPGLAGGTTHTQYF.

This clonotype was counted many times. The CDR3 sequence is CASSLEGVAEAFF. In DNA, the CDR3 is TGCGCCAGCAGCTTGGAGGGGGTGGCTGAAGCTTTCTTT. The V call is TRBV5-1, the J call TRBJ1-1, with D perhaps matching TRBD1 (6 bases). Deletions cut 0 bases from V and 6 bases from J, with 9 bases between. Germline CDR1 reads SGHRS; CDR2 reads YFSETQ. There are 13 residues in the CDR3.

There are many counts of this clonotype. The rearrangement uses TRBV18 and TRBJ2-7; D unclear. V was clipped by 3 bases and J by 0 bases, with 6 bases between them. The CDR3 has 13 amino acids. Germline V gene sequence: CDR1 KGHSH, CDR2 LQKENI. The CDR3 bases are TGTGCCAGCTCACCGGCATACTCCTACGAGCAGTACTTC. Amino acids: CASSPAYSYEQYF.

On this clonotype: A junction end diverges from the germline sequence, so it may reflect a read error. This chain connects TRBV20-1 to TRBJ1-2; no reliable D call. CDR3 length: 11 amino acids. Per the germline V gene, CDR1 is DFQATT and CDR2 is SNEGSKA (reference sequence). The CDR3 spells CIASGVNGYTF. The DNA of the CDR3 is TGTATTGCTAGCGGGGTTAATGGCTACACCTTC.

This clonotype was detected many times. J is TRBJ1-2 and V is TRBV20-1; D perhaps matches TRBD1 (6 bases). V was trimmed by 6 bases and J by 3 bases, leaving 11 bases between them. Germline CDR1 reads DFQATT; CDR2 reads SNEGSKA (reference sequence). The CDR3 runs to 12 residues. CDR3 in amino acids: CSAFRGDYGYTF. The CDR3, as DNA: TGCAGTGCCTTCAGGGGCGACTATGGCTACACCTTC.

This chain uses TRBV6-2 or TRBV6-3 with TRBJ2-3, with TRBD2 matching over 7 bases. CDR1 is MNHEY, CDR2 SVGEGT, per germline. CDR3 size: 15 residues. J gave up 6 bases and V 8 bases, and 14 bases lay outside the gene matches. The CDR3 DNA reads as TGTGCCAGCCAGGGTCTAGCGGAAACGAGCGATACGCAGTATTTT. Amino acid sequence: CASQGLAETSDTQYF.

This clonotype has at least ten counts. This chain uses TRBV2 with TRBJ1-1; D gene uncertain. The CDR3 is made up of 13 amino acids. Between the trimmed V and J ends, which lost 3 bases and 8 bases, there was a span of 13 bases. Germline assignment: CDR1 SNHLY and CDR2 FYNNEI. CDR3 loop: CASSEVPGGEAFF. CDR3 in DNA: TGTGCCAGCAGTGAGGTACCGGGAGGCGAAGCTTTCTTT.

As to this clonotype: Just one base apart from a much larger clone, this may be a read error. The DNA for the CDR3 is TGTGCCAGCAGCTTACAAGGACTAGCGGGAGGGACCGAGCAGTACTTC. Encoded protein: CASSLQGLAGGTEQYF. The rearrangement uses TRBV7-2 and TRBJ2-7, with 15 bases that match TRBD2. V lost 2 bases to trimming and J lost 6 bases; unmatched junction nucleotides: 5. The CDR3 runs 16 residues. Germline V gene sequence: CDR1 SGHTA, CDR2 FQGNSA. The entire variable domain, with the rest obtained from reference TRBV7-2 and TRBJ2-7, is as follows: GAGVSQSPSNKVTEKGKDVELRCDPISGHTALYWYRQSLGQGLEFLIYFQGNSAPDKSGLPSDRFSAERTGGSVSTLTIQRTQQEDSAVYLCASSLQGLAGGTEQYFGPGTRLTVT.

In this sample, this clonotype turned up many times. DNA for the CDR3: TGCAGTGCTAGAGATCGGTCCAGGGGCACTGAAGCTTTCTTT. Translating gives CSARDRSRGTEAFF. V is TRBV20-1 and J is TRBJ1-1; D may be TRBD1 (6 bases). The V gene lost 0 bases and the J gene lost 4 bases, with 12 bases spanning the gap. Looked up from germline, CDR1 is DFQATT and CDR2 is SNEGSKA (reference sequence). This CDR3 is built from 14 residues.

Sample share makes this clonotype medium-sized. V usage is TRBV28 and J usage is TRBJ1-1; D perhaps matches TRBD1 (5 bases). The CDR3 extends over 11 amino acids. The V gene lost 10 bases and the J gene lost 5 bases, with 11 bases spanning the gap. Germline CDR1 MDHEN, CDR2 SYDVKM. The CDR3 nucleotides are TGTGCCATGAGCCGGGGGACTGAAGCTTTCTTT. Amino acid sequence: CAMSRGTEAFF.

This clonotype occurred many times. This sequence joins TRBV19 and TRBJ1-5; maybe TRBD1 (5 bases). From germline, CDR1 is LNHDA and CDR2 SQIVND (reference sequence). V lost 3 bases and J 7 bases, leaving 10 bases between the germline ends. The CDR3 runs 13 residues. CDR3 DNA: TGTGCCAGTAGTATGCAGGGTGGGCAGCCCCAGCATTTT. Its translation is CASSMQGGQPQHF.

The rearrangement joins TRBV7-2 to TRBJ1-5; no firm D call. Germline CDR1 reads SGHTA; CDR2 reads FQGNSA. With 5 bases removed from V and 7 bases from J, the gap between germline ends came to 21 bases. The CDR3 is 16 amino acids. CDR3 nucleotide sequence: TGTGCCAGCAGCGACGCCCGGAAAGATACTCAACAGCCCCAGCATTTT. It encodes CASSDARKDTQQPQHF.

This clonotype was seen ten or more times. The chain joins TRBV18 to TRBJ1-1; a possible D gene is TRBD1 (5 bases). Trimming removed 8 bases from V and 2 bases from J, with 12 bases in between. CDR3 length: 13 amino acids. Germline CDR1 is KGHSH and CDR2 is LQKENI. The chain's CDR3 is CASAIDSNTEAFF. Written as DNA, the CDR3 is TGTGCCAGCGCAATTGACAGTAACACTGAAGCTTTCTTT.

In the case of this clonotype: A much larger clone is a single base away; this may be a read error. The gene calls are TRBV7-9 and TRBJ1-2; 10 bases are a match to TRBD1. This CDR3 has 13 amino acids. Germline trimming cut 5 bases from V and 8 bases from J; bases unmatched to any gene: 5. Germline V gives CDR1 SEHNR, CDR2 FQNEAQ (reference sequence). The CDR3 sequence: CASSLGQGEGYTF. The CDR3 DNA is TGTGCCAGCAGCCTAGGACAGGGGGAGGGCTACACCTTC.

The chain joins TRBV19 to TRBJ1-1, with TRBD1 matching over 7 bases. The CDR3 totals 13 residues. With 6 bases clipped from V and 5 bases from J, the junction kept 6 bases outside the gene matches. Looked up from germline, CDR1 is LNHDA and CDR2 is SQIVND (reference sequence). This chain's CDR3 is CASRATGDTEAFF. The CDR3 nucleotides are TGTGCCAGTAGGGCCACAGGGGATACTGAAGCTTTCTTT.

This rearrangement joins TRBV6-2 or TRBV6-3 to TRBJ2-7; 11 nucleotides match TRBD2. J lost 2 bases, V lost 3 bases, and 12 bases had no gene match. This CDR3 comprises 18 residues. Germline CDR1 reads MNHEY; CDR2 reads SVGEGT. The CDR3 bases are TGTGCCAGCAGTTATTCCGCCCCGGGACTAGCGGTAACCTACGAGCAGTACTTC. As protein: CASSYSAPGLAVTYEQYF.

This clonotype has more than one count but fewer than ten. V and J are TRBV4-3 and TRBJ1-4; TRBD1 is a possible D gene (6 bases). The CDR3 sequence is 16 residues long. The V gene lost 1 base and the J gene lost 7 bases, with 16 bases spanning the gap. From germline, CDR1 is LGHNA and CDR2 YSLEER. The CDR3 sequence is CASSQGSLQGSEKLFF. CDR3 nucleotides: TGCGCCAGCAGCCAAGGAAGTCTCCAGGGGAGTGAAAAACTGTTTTTT.

The chain combines TRBV19 with TRBJ2-7; 10 bases align to TRBD1. CDR1 and CDR2 (germline): LNHDA, SQIVND (reference sequence). This CDR3 is built from 16 residues. Trimming took 5 bases from V and 5 from J; bases not matched to a gene: 12. The CDR3 region is CASSGTMGQGSDEQYF. DNA for the CDR3: TGTGCCAGTAGTGGCACCATGGGACAGGGGAGCGACGAGCAGTACTTC.